One and the same sample provided the 28 T cell receptor beta chains below, sequenced in a study of blood T cell repertoires in COVID-19. Repertoires were generated with immunoSEQ multiplex PCR, while TCRdb's copy carries only in-frame clones and drops some. The sample includes a few hundred thousand clones, 75% to 95% of them seen just once. The sample was peripheral blood. The receptors were sampled from a woman younger than 45 with COVID-19, enrolled during active disease.

V usage is TRBV4-3 and J usage is TRBJ1-4, with 9 bases aligning to TRBD1. This CDR3 is built from 15 residues. Germline assignment: CDR1 LGHNA and CDR2 YSLEER. The J segment lost 6 bases and the V segment lost 4 bases, leaving 6 bases of the junction unmatched. CDR3 DNA: TGCGCCAGCAGCCCGGACAGGGGCCCATATGAAAAACTGTTTTTT. This gives the protein CASSPDRGPYEKLFF.

As concerns this clone: Within the sample, other DNA sequences also encode this same CDR3. The CDR3, as DNA: TGTGCCAGCAGTTTGACAGGGGATAATTCACCCCTCCACTTT. Amino acids: CASSLTGDNSPLHF. The chain uses TRBV28 and TRBJ1-6; 8 bases map to TRBD1. The germline V gene encodes CDR1 MDHEN and CDR2 SYDVKM. The V gene end was trimmed by 3 bases and the J gene end by 5 bases; junction bases not matched to a gene: 0. The CDR3 is 14 residues long.

The gene calls are TRBV18 and TRBJ2-7, with D tentatively TRBD1 (5 bases). The CDR3 runs 14 residues. The V gene lost 5 bases and the J gene lost 1 base, with 12 bases spanning the gap. Germline CDR1 KGHSH, CDR2 LQKENI. CDR3 coding DNA: TGTGCCAGCTCATCTTCGCAGGGTTCCTACGAGCAGTACTTC. Its translation is CASSSSQGSYEQYF.

The chain employs TRBV7-2 and TRBJ2-7; 8 positions agree with TRBD2. Germline CDR1 is SGHTA and CDR2 is FQGNSA. The CDR3 spans 15 residues. V lost 6 bases to trimming and J lost 0 bases; unmatched junction nucleotides: 7. CDR3 loop: CASSRVAGSSYEQYF. DNA of the CDR3: TGTGCCAGCAGTCGGGTAGCGGGAAGCTCCTACGAGCAGTACTTC.

V and J are TRBV7-9 and TRBJ2-1; 7 bases fit TRBD2. CDR3 length equals 15 residues. V lost 6 bases to trimming and J lost 5 bases; unmatched junction nucleotides: 10. Germline V CDR1 and CDR2: SEHNR, FQNEAQ (reference sequence). CDR3 in DNA: TGTGCCAGCAGTCTTCGGGGAGCGGGGAACAATGAGCAGTTCTTC. It codes for CASSLRGAGNNEQFF.

The chain recombines TRBV3-1 (or the pseudogene TRBV3-2) with TRBJ1-5; perhaps TRBD1 as D (6 bases). Germline loops: CDR1 LGHDT, CDR2 YNNKEL (reference sequence). The CDR3 extends over 17 amino acids. Trimming took off 2 bases at V and 2 bases at J, with 16 bases between the two ends. The DNA for the CDR3 is TGTGCCAGCAGCCAATCCGATAGACACAGGGGCAATCAGCCCCAGCATTTT. Protein sequence: CASSQSDRHRGNQPQHF.

In this sample, this clone turned up a few times. The J gene is TRBJ2-1, the V gene TRBV19, with 13 nucleotides matching TRBD2. Germline V gene lookup returns CDR1 LNHDA and CDR2 SQIVND (reference sequence). Germline trimming cut 2 bases from V and 9 bases from J; bases unmatched to any gene: 10. The CDR3 has 17 residues. The CDR3 sequence is CASSISGTSGKTGEQFF. DNA of the CDR3: TGTGCCAGTAGTATATCTGGGACTAGCGGGAAGACTGGTGAGCAGTTCTTC.

The chain carries TRBV21-1 and TRBJ1-1; the table calls TRBD1, which could not be checked here. TRBV21-1 is tagged as a pseudogene. The CDR3 loop spans 17 amino acids. The CDR3 region is CASSKEDPGHIRAEAFF. The CDR3 nucleotides read TGTGCCAGCAGCAAAGAAGACCCGGGACATATAAGGGCTGAAGCTTTCTTT.

The chain carries TRBV28 and TRBJ2-7; 9 bases map to TRBD2. This CDR3 is 15 amino acids long. Germline CDR1 and CDR2: MDHEN and SYDVKM. The V segment lost 4 bases and the J segment 5 bases; nucleotides outside the gene matches: 9. The CDR3 is CASSYSGSVNHEQYF. CDR3 DNA: TGTGCCAGCAGTTATAGCGGGAGTGTGAACCACGAGCAGTACTTC.

This clone has a handful of counts. The chain has TRBV9 and TRBJ2-1; unclear D gene. This CDR3 comprises 15 residues. Germline CDR1 reads SGDLS; CDR2 reads YYNGEE. V was pared by 0 bases and J by 4 bases, with 11 bases between. The CDR3: CASSVDAPGYNEQFF. The CDR3 DNA is TGTGCCAGCAGCGTAGATGCCCCAGGATACAATGAGCAGTTCTTC.

V gene TRBV28 combines with J gene TRBJ2-1, with D tentatively TRBD2 (7 bases). The CDR3 runs 16 residues. CDR1 is MDHEN, CDR2 SYDVKM, per germline. Trimming took off 6 bases at V and 2 bases at J, with 17 bases between the two ends. The CDR3 sequence is CASRPGGGSPYNEQFF. The CDR3 coding sequence is TGTGCCAGCAGACCCGGCGGGGGCTCTCCCTACAATGAGCAGTTCTTC.

The rearrangement joins TRBV4-2 to TRBJ1-5; no clear D. Germline V gene data show CDR1 as LGHNA and CDR2 as YNFKEQ. V lost 0 bases and J lost 4, with 10 bases in between. The CDR3 spans 15 residues. CDR3 in amino acids: CASSQDGQVNQPQHF. As DNA, the CDR3 is TGTGCCAGCAGCCAAGATGGCCAGGTGAATCAGCCCCAGCATTTT.

In DNA, the CDR3 is TGCGCCAGCAGCTTGCGGGGGGGAGAGGCTTTCTTT. Protein sequence: CASSLRGGEAFF. The rearrangement links TRBV5-1 to TRBJ1-1; weak D call: TRBD1 (5 bases). The V gene lost 1 base and the J gene lost 11 bases, with 12 bases spanning the gap. The CDR3 is made up of 12 amino acids. Per germline, CDR1 SGHRS and CDR2 YFSETQ.

The chain combines TRBV4-2 with TRBJ2-5, with D maybe TRBD2 (6 bases). The CDR3 extends over 14 amino acids. In germline, CDR1 is LGHNA, CDR2 YNFKEQ. The V end was cut by 8 bases, the J end by 1 base, with 14 bases between. For the CDR3, the DNA is TGTGCCAGCCGTAACATGGGGGGCCAAGAGACCCAGTACTTC. Its protein product is CASRNMGGQETQYF.

The chain couples TRBV13 to TRBJ2-2; 14 bases are shared with TRBD2. CDR3 size: 19 residues. V trimming: 5 bases; J trimming: 2 bases; junction bases outside the gene matches: 10. The germline V gene has CDR1 PRHDT and CDR2 FYEKMQ (reference sequence). CDR3 sequence (DNA): TGTGCCAGCAGCCCACTGACTAGCGGGAGGGCCGTAAACACCGGGGAGCTGTTTTTT. This codes for CASSPLTSGRAVNTGELFF.

The J gene is TRBJ1-2, the V gene TRBV19; D not certain. Germline V CDR1 and CDR2: LNHDA, SQIVND (reference sequence). The CDR3 has 14 amino acids. V was trimmed by 6 bases and J by 7 bases, leaving 18 bases between them. The CDR3 loop is CASRRRAPTPGYTF. The CDR3 DNA is TGTGCCAGTAGAAGGAGAGCCCCGACGCCTGGCTACACCTTC.

The chain joins TRBV30 to TRBJ1-1, with D unresolved. The CDR3 contains 13 residues. The V gene's germline CDR1 is GTSNPN and CDR2 SVGIG (reference sequence). V shed 3 bases and J shed 0 bases, with 8 bases lying between them. As DNA, the CDR3 is TGTGCCTGGAGGTATGTAGTGAACACTGAAGCTTTCTTT. Protein product: CAWRYVVNTEAFF.

This chain uses TRBV5-1 with TRBJ2-7; D perhaps matches TRBD2 (5 bases). Germline assignment: CDR1 SGHRS and CDR2 YFSETQ. Deletions cut 0 bases from V and 5 bases from J, with 12 bases between. This CDR3 region has 14 residues. CDR3 sequence: CASSLGFEGHEQYF. The CDR3 coding sequence is TGCGCCAGCAGCTTGGGATTCGAGGGCCACGAGCAGTACTTC. Using reference TRBV5-1 and TRBJ2-7 for the parts outside the CDR3, the full variable domain is KAGVTQTPRYLIKTRGQQVTLSCSPISGHRSVSWYQQTPGQGLQFLFEYFSETQRNKGNFPGRFSGRQFSNSRSEMNVSTLELGDSALYLCASSLGFEGHEQYFGPGTRLTVT.

This sequence joins TRBV29-1 and TRBJ2-1; 10 bases fit TRBD2. V gave up 7 bases and J gave up 7 bases; unmatched junction bases: 7. The CDR3 spans 13 residues. The germline V gene encodes CDR1 SQVTM and CDR2 ANQGSEA. DNA for the CDR3: TGCAGCGAAGCGGGAGGGCCTGGAAATGAGCAGTTCTTC. Protein sequence: CSEAGGPGNEQFF.

Comment on this clone: The junction departs from germline at one end; a sequencing error may be responsible. The rearrangement joins TRBV7-7 to TRBJ2-7, with D unclear. CDR3 size: 15 residues. Germline CDR1 reads SSHAT; CDR2 reads FNYEAQ (reference sequence). The CDR3 is CASSLGLDISYEQYF. CDR3 sequence (DNA): TGTGCTAGCAGCTTAGGTCTTGACATCTCCTACGAGCAGTACTTC.

The chain employs TRBV29-1 and TRBJ2-4; a weak D match, TRBD1 (6 bases). The V end was cut by 4 bases, the J end by 9 bases, with 19 bases between. The CDR3 covers 14 residues. Germline CDR1 and CDR2: SQVTM and ANQGSEA. In DNA form, the CDR3 reads TGCAGCGTTGCTGGGGGCAGGGAATACAGCATTCAGTACTTC. Translating it yields CSVAGGREYSIQYF.

Only one count was recorded for this clone. The chain combines TRBV28 with TRBJ1-2; D possibly corresponds to TRBD1 (5 bases). The CDR3 spans 13 residues. CDR1 and CDR2 from the germline V gene are MDHEN and SYDVKM. V shed 3 bases and J shed 4 bases, with 9 bases lying between them. CDR3 protein: CASSFGGGYGYTF. The CDR3 DNA sequence: TGTGCCAGCAGTTTTGGGGGGGGCTATGGCTACACCTTC.

This chain links TRBV7-9 with TRBJ2-7; D is perhaps TRBD1 (6 bases). The CDR3 has 14 amino acids. Trimming pared 5 bases from V and 1 base from J, leaving 12 bases between. Per germline, CDR1 SEHNR and CDR2 FQNEAQ (reference sequence). The CDR3 is CASSPRQASYEQYF. In DNA, the CDR3 is TGTGCCAGCAGCCCAAGACAGGCTTCCTACGAGCAGTACTTC.

As regards this clone: The same CDR3 is also encoded by other DNA sequences in this sample. The chain couples TRBV27 to TRBJ1-2; 8 bases match TRBD1. Germline V CDR1 and CDR2: MNHEY, SMNVEV (reference sequence). This CDR3 has 14 amino acids. Trimming removed 3 bases from V and 5 bases from J; junction bases left unmatched: 5. The CDR3 protein is CASSFSGQGYGYTF. The CDR3 DNA follows: TGTGCCAGCAGTTTCTCCGGACAGGGTTATGGCTACACCTTC.

The chain joins TRBV20-1 to TRBJ2-7; the D gene is possibly TRBD1 (6 bases). Trimming removed 3 bases at V and 3 bases at J, with 15 bases between. Germline V gene sequence: CDR1 DFQATT, CDR2 SNEGSKA (reference sequence). The CDR3 extends over 14 amino acids. The CDR3 DNA reads as TGCAGTGCTAGTTCGGCAGGGGTAAGCTACGAGCAGTACTTC. It codes for CSASSAGVSYEQYF.

Comment on this clone: An end of the junction does not agree with germline; a read error may underlie this. The chain has TRBV7-7 and TRBJ2-3; possible D gene TRBD1, 5 bases. The CDR3 is 15 amino acids. Germline V gene sequence: CDR1 SSHAT, CDR2 FNYEAQ (reference sequence). The CDR3 spells CASSLDGAASDTQYF. In DNA, the CDR3 is TGTGCTAGCAGCTTAGATGGGGCGGCCTCGGATACGCAGTATTTT.

The CDR3 sequence is CASSQGVEGTEAFF. The CDR3 nucleotides are TGTGCCAGCAGTCAGGGGGTTGAGGGCACTGAAGCTTTCTTT. V gene TRBV28 combines with J gene TRBJ1-1, with 7 bases aligning to TRBD1. The CDR3 length is 14 residues. Germline trimming cut 5 bases from V and 4 bases from J; bases unmatched to any gene: 7. CDR1 is MDHEN, CDR2 SYDVKM, per germline.

The chain combines TRBV6-5 with TRBJ1-1; TRBD1 might be the D (5 bases). The V gene lost 7 bases and the J gene lost 1 base, with 16 bases spanning the gap. This CDR3 comprises 15 residues. Germline V gene data show CDR1 as MNHEY and CDR2 as SVGAGI. CDR3 sequence reads: CASTPLQGRNTEAFF. DNA for the CDR3: TGTGCCAGCACCCCACTGCAGGGTAGGAACACTGAAGCTTTCTTT.